This passage covers 3 T cell receptor beta chains from one sample sequenced in a study of T cell responses to AZD1222 COVID-19 vaccine. Generated by immunoSEQ multiplex PCR, the TCRdb table keeps only in-frame clones and is missing some. The profile shows 200,000 or so clones, around 93% of them singletons. Sequencing was performed on peripheral blood, taken on day 0 of MenACWY control vaccination. The receptors stem from an adult in good health.

This clone showed up just once. This sequence joins TRBV18 and TRBJ2-3; D ambiguous. The CDR3 has 13 amino acids. Trimming removed 0 bases from V and 1 base from J, with 2 bases in between. The germline CDR1 and CDR2 sequences are KGHSH and LQKENI. The CDR3 DNA follows: TGTGCCAGCTCACCACCGGGCACAGATACGCAGTATTTT. Its protein is CASSPPGTDTQYF.

Note on this clone: Within the sample, other DNA sequences also encode this same CDR3. The genes are TRBV28 and TRBJ1-5; D gene unclear. Germline V gene data show CDR1 as MDHEN and CDR2 as SYDVKM. V lost 3 bases, J lost 4 bases, and 4 bases lay in between. This CDR3 contains 12 residues. Here the CDR3 DNA reads TGTGCCAGCAGTTTTGGTAATCAGCCCCAGCATTTT. Translating gives CASSFGNQPQHF.

The chain has TRBV5-6 and TRBJ1-3; D uncertain. In germline, CDR1 is SGHDT, CDR2 YYEEEE. This CDR3 region has 14 residues. The germline V and J ends were trimmed by 0 bases and 0 bases, with 4 bases remaining between them. CDR3 coding DNA: TGTGCCAGCAGCTTGGACGCCTCTGGAAACACCATATATTTT. It specifies CASSLDASGNTIYF.